The 17 T cell receptor beta chains in this list originate from one sample, sequenced in a study of T-cell reconstitution after alpha-beta-depleted transplantation in children. During its preparation, the TCRbeta library received unique molecular identifiers. TCRdb used MiXCR to reprocess the PCR reads, holding one entry per CDR3 protein. Among 380,000 or so distinct CDR3 sequences, about an eighth were seen once, and the ten largest hold 4.3%. Sequencing used PBMCs, obtained from the stem cell graft. These TCRs come from a human donor who donated a stem cell graft to a child with Fanconi anemia.

The rearrangement uses TRBV19 and TRBJ2-7, with D tentatively TRBD1 (7 bases). V lost 3 bases and J lost 2, with 11 bases in between. Germline V gives CDR1 LNHDA, CDR2 SQIVND (reference sequence). The CDR3 contains 14 residues. CDR3 sequence reads: CASSISRGAYEQYF. As DNA, the CDR3 is TGTGCCAGTAGTATCTCCAGGGGGGCCTACGAGCAGTACTTC.

The chain has TRBV4-3 and TRBJ1-1, with 8 bases aligning to TRBD1. The V gene's germline CDR1 is LGHNA and CDR2 YSLEER. V was pared by 4 bases and J by 1 base, with 17 bases of the junction left unmatched. This CDR3 is 19 amino acids long. Here the CDR3 reads CASSLSWVAGGLGNTEAFF. The CDR3 DNA reads as TGCGCCAGCAGCCTCAGCTGGGTGGCAGGGGGCCTTGGGAACACTGAAGCTTTCTTT.

The V call is TRBV28, the J call TRBJ1-2, with D possibly being TRBD1 (6 bases). Germline CDR1 is MDHEN and CDR2 is SYDVKM. This CDR3 spans 12 amino acids. V was cut by 4 bases and J by 8 bases, with 11 bases left in between. Here the CDR3 reads CASSSPQGGYTF. The CDR3 nucleotides read TGTGCCAGCAGTTCACCCCAGGGGGGCTACACCTTC.

The chain carries TRBV12-3 or TRBV12-4 and TRBJ2-5, with D unclear. The V and J ends lost 2 bases and 5 bases respectively, with 15 bases between them. The CDR3 has 15 amino acids. The CDR3 loop is CASSLFPPPTETQYF. The DNA of the CDR3 is TGTGCCAGCAGTTTATTTCCCCCACCAACGGAGACCCAGTACTTC.

The J gene is TRBJ1-1, the V gene TRBV4-3; a weak D match, TRBD1 (5 bases). This CDR3 spans 16 amino acids. Germline CDR1 reads LGHNA; CDR2 reads YSLEER. V was trimmed by 0 bases and J by 5 bases, leaving 16 bases between them. The CDR3 nucleotides are TGCGCCAGCAGCCAAGATGAGCCGGGGGAAGGGACTGAAGCTTTCTTT. Translation gives CASSQDEPGEGTEAFF.

V is TRBV2 and J is TRBJ2-5; D unresolved. Germline V lookup: CDR1 SNHLY, CDR2 FYNNEI. The germline V and J ends were trimmed by 6 bases and 4 bases, with 9 bases remaining between them. The CDR3 is 12 amino acids. CDR3 sequence: CASSAERETQYF. In DNA form, the CDR3 reads TGTGCCAGCAGCGCAGAGCGAGAGACCCAGTACTTC.

J is TRBJ2-7 and V is TRBV6-5, with 11 bases identical to TRBD1. This CDR3 is 15 amino acids long. Per the germline V gene, CDR1 is MNHEY and CDR2 is SVGAGI. With V trimmed by 6 bases and J by 4 bases, 8 bases remained unmatched. The DNA for the CDR3 is TGTGCCAGCAGATACGCCGGGACAGGGGGATACGAGCAGTACTTC. This codes for CASRYAGTGGYEQYF.

This clonotype has at least ten counts. This chain uses TRBV7-9 with TRBJ2-7, with 8 bases matching TRBD1. CDR3 size: 15 residues. Germline V gene lookup returns CDR1 SEHNR and CDR2 FQNEAQ (reference sequence). The J segment lost 7 bases and the V segment lost 0 bases, leaving 8 bases of the junction unmatched. The CDR3: CASSLATGTGVEQYV. The CDR3 DNA reads TGTGCCAGCAGCTTAGCTACCGGGACAGGAGTAGAGCAGTACGTC.

Only a few counts were recorded for this clonotype. This chain connects TRBV5-1 to TRBJ2-3; no firm D call. V was shortened by 0 bases and J by 2 bases, with 10 bases between the two germline ends. The germline V gene has CDR1 SGHRS and CDR2 YFSETQ. The CDR3 is 15 residues long. The CDR3 spells CASSLVGRTTDTQYF. For the CDR3, the DNA is TGCGCCAGCAGCTTGGTCGGCAGAACCACAGATACGCAGTATTTT.

This clonotype was recorded at least ten times. This sequence joins TRBV5-4 and TRBJ2-2; TRBD1 matches at 8 bases. This CDR3 has 15 amino acids. CDR1 and CDR2 (germline): SGHNT, YYREEE (reference sequence). V shed 4 bases and J 4 bases; nucleotides not matched to a gene: 6. The CDR3 loop reads CASSRTGSGTGELFF. In nucleotides, the CDR3 is TGTGCCAGCAGCCGGACAGGGTCGGGCACCGGGGAGCTGTTTTTT.

The V gene is TRBV5-1, the J gene TRBJ2-3; 7 bases fit TRBD1. CDR1 is SGHRS and CDR2 is YFSETQ in the germline V gene. The CDR3 is 15 residues long. After removal of 1 base from V and 2 bases from J, the junction contained 4 bases not matched to a gene. CDR3 amino acids: CASSLRTGDTDTQYF. The CDR3 DNA follows: TGCGCCAGCAGCTTGAGAACAGGGGACACAGATACGCAGTATTTT.

The genes are TRBV19 and TRBJ2-6; D unresolved. The CDR3 runs 14 residues. Per germline, CDR1 LNHDA and CDR2 SQIVND (reference sequence). V lost 3 bases, J lost 0 bases, and 3 bases lay in between. CDR3 amino acids: CASSIISGANVLTF. The CDR3 bases are TGTGCCAGTAGTATCATCTCTGGGGCCAACGTCCTGACTTTC.

This clonotype came up many times. The V gene is TRBV9, the J gene TRBJ1-1; tentative D call: TRBD1 (5 bases). The CDR3 extends over 13 amino acids. The V end was cut by 3 bases, the J end by 0 bases, with 6 bases between. The germline V gene encodes CDR1 SGDLS and CDR2 YYNGEE. The CDR3 protein is CASSGGLNTEAFF. Written as DNA, the CDR3 is TGTGCCAGCAGCGGGGGACTGAACACTGAAGCTTTCTTT.

This clonotype has at least ten counts. The gene calls are TRBV6-1 and TRBJ2-7, with 7 bases matching TRBD2. CDR3 length equals 12 residues. Germline CDR1 reads MNHNS; CDR2 reads SASEGT. Losses at the gene ends were 1 base for V and 6 bases for J; bases not matched to a gene: 0. The CDR3 region is CASSEGGGEQYV. The CDR3 bases are TGTGCCAGCAGTGAAGGCGGGGGCGAGCAGTACGTC.

This clonotype showed up just a few times. The chain combines TRBV12-3 or TRBV12-4 with TRBJ1-1; 8 bases line up with TRBD1. The V gene end was trimmed by 5 bases and the J gene end by 6 bases; junction bases not matched to a gene: 8. The CDR3 spans 14 residues. CDR3 loop: CASSADRGGAEAFF. The CDR3 nucleotides are TGTGCCAGCAGTGCAGACAGGGGAGGCGCTGAAGCTTTCTTT.

This clonotype was picked up a small number of times. V and J are TRBV15 and TRBJ1-3; 8 bases are shared with TRBD1. The J segment lost 4 bases and the V segment lost 0 bases, leaving 8 bases of the junction unmatched. CDR3 length equals 17 residues. From germline, CDR1 is LNHNV and CDR2 YYDKDF (reference sequence). CDR3 sequence: CATSREIQGAAGNTIYF. The CDR3 DNA follows: TGTGCCACCAGCAGAGAGATTCAGGGGGCTGCCGGAAACACCATATATTTT.

CDR3 nucleotides: TGTGCCAGCAGCTTAGCGGGGACAGGGGGCTATGGCTACACCTTC. It specifies CASSLAGTGGYGYTF. The rearrangement uses TRBV7-8 and TRBJ1-2; 11 bases map to TRBD1. CDR1 SGHVS and CDR2 FQNEAQ come from the germline V gene. The CDR3 has 15 amino acids. The junction had 1 base not matched to a gene; V was cut back by 0 bases and J by 4 bases.